This T cell receptor (beta chain) was profiled in a study of T-cell memory formation after mild COVID-19. Concerning this clonotype itself: Its antigen is not known.

Findings of the study overall: Some SARS-CoV-2-responding clones were already detected in memory before infection.

V lost 4 bases and J lost 7; bases outside the gene matches: 10. CDR1 and CDR2 (germline): SNHLY, FYNNEI. This CDR3 has 14 amino acids. TCRdb re-derived calls from the 5' RACE reads in MiXCR, one entry per CDR3 protein. The sample records around 340,000 distinct CDR3 sequences, approximately 16% being singletons. V is TRBV2 and J is TRBJ2-7, with 7 nucleotides matching TRBD2. The sample was PBMCs or a T cell subset sorted from them (not recorded which). The receptor was derived from a man between 18 and 29 years old who had mild COVID-19 (a few samples of this study predate the infection). Cell type and time point are not known. The DNA for the CDR3 is TGTGCCAGCAGTGCCGGGACTATTAGGCAGGAGCAGTACTTC. As protein: CASSAGTIRQEQYF.